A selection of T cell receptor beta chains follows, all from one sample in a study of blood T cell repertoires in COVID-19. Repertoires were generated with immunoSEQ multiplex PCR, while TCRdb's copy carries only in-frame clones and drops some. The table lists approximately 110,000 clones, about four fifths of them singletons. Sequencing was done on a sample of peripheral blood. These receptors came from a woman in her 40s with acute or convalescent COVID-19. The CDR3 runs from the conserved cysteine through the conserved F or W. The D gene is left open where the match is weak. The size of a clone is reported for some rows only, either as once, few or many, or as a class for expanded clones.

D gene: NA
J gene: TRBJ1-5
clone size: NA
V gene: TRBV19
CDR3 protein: CASSPGTTLSNQPQHF
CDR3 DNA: TGTGCCAGTAGTCCGGGGACAACTCTCAGCAATCAGCCCCAGCATTTT

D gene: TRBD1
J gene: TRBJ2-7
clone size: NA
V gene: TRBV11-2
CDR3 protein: CASSRGIGQGDEQYF
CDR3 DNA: TGTGCCAGCAGCAGAGGCATCGGGCAGGGGGACGAGCAGTACTTC

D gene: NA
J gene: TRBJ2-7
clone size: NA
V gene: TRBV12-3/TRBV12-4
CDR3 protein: CASSLAKGPQQYF
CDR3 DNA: TGTGCCAGCAGTTTAGCGAAGGGGCCTCAGCAGTACTTC

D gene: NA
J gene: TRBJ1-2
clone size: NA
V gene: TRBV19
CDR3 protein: CASSLDISYGYTF
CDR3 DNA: TGTGCCAGTAGTCTCGACATAAGCTATGGCTACACCTTC

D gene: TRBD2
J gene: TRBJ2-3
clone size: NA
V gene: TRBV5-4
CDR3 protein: CASSPTSGYTDTQYF
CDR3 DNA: TGTGCCAGCAGCCCGACTAGCGGATACACAGATACGCAGTATTTT

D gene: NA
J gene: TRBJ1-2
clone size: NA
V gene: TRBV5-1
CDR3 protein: CASSLDDSQITF
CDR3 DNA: TGCGCCAGCAGCTTGGATGACAGTCAAATCACCTTC

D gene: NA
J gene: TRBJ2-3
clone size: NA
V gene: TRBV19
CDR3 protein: CASSIDFLPAPSTDTQYF
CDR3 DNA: TGTGCCAGTAGTATAGATTTCCTACCCGCGCCCAGCACAGATACGCAGTATTTT

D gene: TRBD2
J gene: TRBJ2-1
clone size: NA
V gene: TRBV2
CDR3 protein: CASKPGLAGEQFF
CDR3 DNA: TGTGCCAGCAAACCGGGACTAGCCGGCGAGCAGTTCTTC

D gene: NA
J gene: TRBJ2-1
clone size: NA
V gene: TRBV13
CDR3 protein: CASSNREFRDEQFF
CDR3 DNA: TGTGCCAGCAGCAACAGGGAATTTCGGGATGAGCAGTTCTTC

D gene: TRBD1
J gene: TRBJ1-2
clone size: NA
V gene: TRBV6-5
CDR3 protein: CASSNQGASYGYTF
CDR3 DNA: TGTGCCAGCAGCAACCAGGGGGCCTCCTATGGCTACACCTTC

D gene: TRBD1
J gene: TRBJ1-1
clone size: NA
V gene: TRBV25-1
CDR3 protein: CASSLGGRTFF
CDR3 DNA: TGTGCCAGCAGTCTAGGGGGCAGGACTTTCTTT

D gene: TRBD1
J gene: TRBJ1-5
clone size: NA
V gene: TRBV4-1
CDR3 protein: CASSQLLGTGRFQPQHF
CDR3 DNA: TGCGCCAGCAGCCAACTTCTCGGGACAGGGAGGTTTCAGCCCCAGCATTTT

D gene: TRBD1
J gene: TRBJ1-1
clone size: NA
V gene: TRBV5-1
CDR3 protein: CASSYGTANALNTEAFF
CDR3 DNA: TGCGCCAGCAGCTATGGGACAGCGAATGCCTTGAACACTGAAGCTTTCTTT

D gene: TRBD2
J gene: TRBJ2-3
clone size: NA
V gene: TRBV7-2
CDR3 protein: CASSLGLAGTDTQYF
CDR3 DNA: TGTGCCAGCAGCTTGGGACTAGCGGGTACAGATACGCAGTATTTT

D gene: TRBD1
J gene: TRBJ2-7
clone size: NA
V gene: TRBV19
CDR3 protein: CASSISWDRVVHEQYF
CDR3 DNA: TGTGCCAGTAGTATCTCCTGGGACAGGGTGGTCCACGAGCAGTACTTC

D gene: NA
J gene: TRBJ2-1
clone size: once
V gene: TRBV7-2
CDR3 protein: CASSFVASFNEQFF
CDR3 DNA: TGTGCCAGCAGCTTTGTAGCGTCGTTCAATGAGCAGTTCTTC

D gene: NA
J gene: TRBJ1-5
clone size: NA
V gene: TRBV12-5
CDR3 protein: CASGFNSNQPQHF
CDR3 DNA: TGTGCTAGTGGTTTCAATAGCAATCAGCCCCAGCATTTT

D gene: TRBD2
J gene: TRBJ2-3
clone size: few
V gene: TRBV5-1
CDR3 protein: CASTPIAGGQTDTQYF
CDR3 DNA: TGCGCCAGCACCCCCATAGCGGGGGGGCAAACAGATACGCAGTATTTT

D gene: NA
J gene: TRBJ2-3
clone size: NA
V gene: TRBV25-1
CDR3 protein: CASSERVASTDTQYF
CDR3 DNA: TGTGCCAGCAGTGAGAGGGTAGCTAGCACAGATACGCAGTATTTT

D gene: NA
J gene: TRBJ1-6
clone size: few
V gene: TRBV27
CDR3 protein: CATMEGRTNSPLHF
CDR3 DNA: TGTGCCACAATGGAGGGCAGGACTAATTCACCCCTCCACTTT

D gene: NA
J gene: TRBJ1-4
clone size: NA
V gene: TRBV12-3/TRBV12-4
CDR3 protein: CASSYLSEKLFF
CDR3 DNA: TGTGCCAGCAGTTACTTGAGTGAAAAACTGTTTTTT

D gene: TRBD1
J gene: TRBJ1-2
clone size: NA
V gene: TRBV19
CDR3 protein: CASSAAGGRNYGYTF
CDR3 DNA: TGTGCCAGTAGTGCCGCAGGGGGCCGGAACTATGGCTACACCTTC

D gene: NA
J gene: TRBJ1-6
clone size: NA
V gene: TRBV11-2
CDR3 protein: CASAGYDNSPLHF
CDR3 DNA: TGTGCCAGCGCAGGGTACGATAATTCACCCCTCCACTTT

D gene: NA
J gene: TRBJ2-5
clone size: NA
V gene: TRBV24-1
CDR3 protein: CATSDPTDQETQYF
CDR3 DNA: TGTGCCACCAGTGATCCGACAGACCAAGAGACCCAGTACTTC

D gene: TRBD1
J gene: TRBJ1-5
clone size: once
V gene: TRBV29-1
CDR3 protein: CSTGDRVGGPQHF
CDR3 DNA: TGCAGCACCGGTGACAGGGTCGGGGGGCCCCAGCATTTT

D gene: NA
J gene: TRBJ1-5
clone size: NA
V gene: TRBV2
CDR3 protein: CASSGLTDNQPQHF
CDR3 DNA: TGTGCCAGCAGTGGACTGACCGACAATCAGCCCCAGCATTTT

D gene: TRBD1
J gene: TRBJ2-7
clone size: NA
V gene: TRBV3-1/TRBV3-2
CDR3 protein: CASSRITGGGSYEQYF
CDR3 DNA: TGTGCCAGCAGCCGGATAACAGGGGGCGGCTCCTACGAGCAGTACTTC

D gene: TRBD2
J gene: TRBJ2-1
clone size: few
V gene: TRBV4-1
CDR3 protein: CASSQGPLADEQFF
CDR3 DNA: TGCGCCAGCAGCCAAGGGCCACTAGCGGATGAGCAGTTCTTC

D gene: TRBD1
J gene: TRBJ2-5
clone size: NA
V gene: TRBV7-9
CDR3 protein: CASSYRGLETQYF
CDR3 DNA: TGTGCCAGCAGCTACAGGGGGCTAGAGACCCAGTACTTC

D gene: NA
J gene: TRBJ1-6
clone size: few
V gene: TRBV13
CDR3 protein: CASSRGSYNSPLHF
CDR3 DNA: TGTGCCAGCAGCAGAGGCTCCTATAATTCACCCCTCCACTTT

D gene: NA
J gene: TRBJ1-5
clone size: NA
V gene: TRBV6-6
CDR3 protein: CASSYLVGANGQPQHF
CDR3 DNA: TGTGCCAGCAGTTACTTGGTGGGGGCAAACGGCCAGCCCCAGCATTTT

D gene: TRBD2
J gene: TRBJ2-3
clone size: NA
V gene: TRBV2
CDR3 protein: CASRERLAGGPDTQYF
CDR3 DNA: TGTGCCAGCAGAGAGAGACTAGCGGGGGGCCCAGATACGCAGTATTTT

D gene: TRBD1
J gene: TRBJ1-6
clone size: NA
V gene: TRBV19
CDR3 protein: CASSADRVSPLHF
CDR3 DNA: TGTGCCAGTAGTGCGGACAGGGTTTCACCCCTCCACTTT

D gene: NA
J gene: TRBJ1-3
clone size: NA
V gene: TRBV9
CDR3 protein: CASSVQGSVGNTIYF
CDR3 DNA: TGTGCCAGCAGCGTACAGGGGAGTGTTGGAAACACCATATATTTT

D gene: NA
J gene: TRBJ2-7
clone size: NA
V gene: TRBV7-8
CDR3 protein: CATLSGGASEQYF
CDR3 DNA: TGTGCCACCCTCTCCGGAGGGGCCTCCGAGCAGTACTTC

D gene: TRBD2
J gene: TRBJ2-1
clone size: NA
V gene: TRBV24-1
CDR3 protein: CATSDKELAGNNEQFF
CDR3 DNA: TGTGCCACCAGTGATAAGGAACTAGCGGGGAACAATGAGCAGTTCTTC

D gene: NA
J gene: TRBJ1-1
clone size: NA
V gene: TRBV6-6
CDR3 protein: CASSRSNTEAFF
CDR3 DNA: TGTGCCAGCAGCCGTTCGAACACTGAAGCTTTCTTT

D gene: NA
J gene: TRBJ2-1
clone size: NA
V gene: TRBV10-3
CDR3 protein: CAISDHLVASGYNEQFF
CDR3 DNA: TGTGCCATCAGTGACCACCTGGTAGCCTCTGGTTACAATGAGCAGTTCTTC

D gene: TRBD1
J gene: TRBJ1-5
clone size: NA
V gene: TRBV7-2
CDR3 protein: CASSLATGGIQPQHF
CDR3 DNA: TGTGCCAGCAGCTTAGCGACAGGGGGGATTCAGCCCCAGCATTTT

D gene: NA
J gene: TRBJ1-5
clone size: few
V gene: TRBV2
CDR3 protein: CASKRGNQPQHF
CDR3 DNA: TGTGCCAGCAAGCGGGGAAATCAGCCCCAGCATTTT

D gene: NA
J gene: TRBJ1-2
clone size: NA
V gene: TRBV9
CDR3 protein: CASSVADEVLYGYTF
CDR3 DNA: TGTGCCAGCAGCGTAGCTGATGAGGTACTCTATGGCTACACCTTC

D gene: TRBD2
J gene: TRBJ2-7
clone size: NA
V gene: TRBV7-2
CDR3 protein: CASSLSGASRKPTF
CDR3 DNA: TGTGCCAGCAGCTTAAGCGGGGCGTCCAGAAAGCCCACCTTC

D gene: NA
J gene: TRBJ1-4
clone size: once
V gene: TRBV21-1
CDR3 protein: CASSKEGGLSNEKLFF
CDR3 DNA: TGTGCCAGCAGCAAAGAGGGGGGGCTGAGTAATGAAAAACTGTTTTTT

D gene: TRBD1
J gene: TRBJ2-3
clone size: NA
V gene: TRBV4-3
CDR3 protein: CASSQQPQGSTDTQYF
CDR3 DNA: TGCGCCAGCAGCCAACAACCACAGGGGTCCACAGATACGCAGTATTTT

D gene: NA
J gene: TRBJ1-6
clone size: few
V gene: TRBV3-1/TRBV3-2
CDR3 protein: CATSFYNSPLHF
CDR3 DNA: TGTGCCACGTCTTTCTATAATTCACCCCTCCACTTT

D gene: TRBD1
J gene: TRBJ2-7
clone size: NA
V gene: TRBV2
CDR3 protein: CATRQGGYEQYF
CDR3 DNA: TGTGCCACCCGACAGGGGGGCTACGAGCAGTACTTC

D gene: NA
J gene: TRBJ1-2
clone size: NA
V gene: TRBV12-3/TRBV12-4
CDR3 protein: CASSFRASYGYTF
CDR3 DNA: TGTGCCAGCAGTTTCAGGGCCTCCTATGGCTACACCTTC